The 29 T cell receptor beta chains in this list originate from one sample, sequenced in a study of control samples from healthy donors and cancer patients. TCRdb's copy holds only in-frame clones and misses some; the assay was immunoSEQ multiplex PCR. There are 160,000 or so clones in the sample; 85% to 95% occur only once, and 7.5% to 8.5% lies in the top ten. The sequencing input was blood. These receptors were collected from a middle-aged woman in good health.

This clone occurred a few times. No conserved phenylalanine or tryptophan ends this CDR3, so it is likely a read error. No DNA is shown, since the ends of the CDR3 on it are uncertain; the CDR3 is the one TCRdb lists. The V gene is TRBV6-2 or TRBV6-3, the J gene TRBJ1-2; TRBD1, as called in the table, went unchecked against the DNA. The CDR3 totals 11 residues, both ends included. Per germline, CDR1 MNHEY and CDR2 SVGEGT. CDR3: CASSYPRTRHR.

The chain has TRBV29-1 and TRBJ1-3; D ambiguous. V lost 4 bases to trimming and J lost 5 bases, with 9 bases between them. Germline CDR1 is SQVTM and CDR2 is ANQGSEA. The CDR3 is made up of 12 amino acids. The CDR3 sequence: CSVAISRNTIYF. CDR3 DNA sequence: TGCAGCGTTGCAATCAGTCGAAACACCATATATTTT.

V usage is TRBV5-1 and J usage is TRBJ1-2; 7 nucleotides match TRBD1. CDR3 length: 14 residues. Germline values: CDR1 SGHRS, CDR2 YFSETQ. With 2 bases clipped from V and 6 bases from J, the junction kept 7 bases outside the gene matches. The CDR3 nucleotides read TGCGCCAGCAGCTTATTACAGGGGAACAATGGCTACACCTTC. Amino acids: CASSLLQGNNGYTF.

CDR3 nucleotides: TGCGCCAGCAGCTCAGCGGGGGGGCCTTGGGATACGCAGTATTTT. Translating it yields CASSSAGGPWDTQYF. The J gene is TRBJ2-3, the V gene TRBV5-1; 10 nucleotides align to TRBD2. CDR1 and CDR2 from the germline V gene are SGHRS and YFSETQ. The CDR3 length is 15 residues. V was pared by 3 bases and J by 6 bases, with 7 bases of the junction left unmatched.

The J gene is TRBJ2-1, the V gene TRBV19; D is uncertain. The CDR3 has 13 residues. V was cut by 3 bases and J by 3 bases, with 6 bases left in between. Looked up from germline, CDR1 is LNHDA and CDR2 is SQIVND (reference sequence). This CDR3 reads CASSIGVYNEQFF. CDR3 sequence (DNA): TGTGCCAGTAGTATTGGGGTCTACAATGAGCAGTTCTTC.

V and J are TRBV5-6 and TRBJ1-1; D is undetermined. This CDR3 contains 15 residues. The germline V gene encodes CDR1 SGHDT and CDR2 YYEEEE. V was pared by 5 bases and J by 1 base, with 15 bases between. The CDR3: CASSPDAGRNTEAFF. DNA of the CDR3: TGTGCCAGCAGTCCGGACGCCGGCCGGAACACTGAAGCTTTCTTT.

The V gene is TRBV5-1, the J gene TRBJ2-7; the D gene is possibly TRBD2 (5 bases). The CDR3 covers 15 residues. The V gene's germline CDR1 is SGHRS and CDR2 YFSETQ. V was pared by 4 bases and J by 4 bases, with 18 bases between. CDR3 protein: CASSPEGSPTYEQYF. In DNA, the CDR3 is TGCGCCAGCAGCCCCGAAGGGAGCCCAACTTACGAGCAGTACTTC.

Only a few counts were recorded for this clone. The chain uses TRBV3-1 (or the pseudogene TRBV3-2) and TRBJ1-6; D is perhaps TRBD1 (5 bases). Germline V CDR1 and CDR2: LGHDT, YNNKEL (reference sequence). V dropped 0 bases and J dropped 7 bases, with 10 bases sitting between them. The CDR3 covers 15 residues. The CDR3 region is CASSQDLRGNSPLHF. DNA of the CDR3: TGTGCCAGCAGCCAAGATCTTCGGGGCAATTCACCCCTCCACTTT.

Worth noting for this clone: A read error may produce the germline difference seen at one junction end. The chain combines TRBV12-3 or TRBV12-4 with TRBJ2-5; D not resolved. This CDR3 has 13 amino acids. The CDR3 DNA sequence: TGTGCCAGCAATTTAATATCCCAAGAGACCCAGTACTTC. This translates into CASNLISQETQYF.

The chain carries TRBV9 and TRBJ1-6; maybe TRBD1 (5 bases). Germline V gives CDR1 SGDLS, CDR2 YYNGEE. V was cut by 6 bases and J by 4 bases, with 11 bases left in between. The CDR3 is made up of 14 amino acids. The CDR3 DNA reads TGTGCCAGCACCAGCAGGGAATATAATTCACCCCTCCACTTT. Its protein is CASTSREYNSPLHF. Full variable domain (outside the CDR3, taken from reference TRBV9 and TRBJ1-6): DSGVTQTPKHLITATGQRVTLRCSPRSGDLSVYWYQQSLDQGLQFLIQYYNGEERAKGNILERFSAQQFPDLHSELNLSSLELGDSALYFCASTSREYNSPLHFGNGTRLTVT.

This chain uses TRBV11-2 with TRBJ1-4; D call uncertain. V lost 5 bases and J 0 bases, leaving 19 bases between the germline ends. Germline V gene sequence: CDR1 SGHAT, CDR2 FQNNGV. The CDR3 totals 18 residues. The CDR3 sequence is CASSPNGEPTATNEKLFF. As DNA, the CDR3 is TGTGCCAGCAGCCCCAACGGGGAGCCGACTGCAACTAATGAAAAACTGTTTTTT.

The DNA of the CDR3 is TGTGCCTGGAGTACTGGGACAGAGAACACTGAAGCTTTCTTT. The encoded protein is CAWSTGTENTEAFF. The chain uses TRBV30 and TRBJ1-1; 7 nucleotides line up with TRBD1. The germline V gene encodes CDR1 GTSNPN and CDR2 SVGIG (reference sequence). The length of the CDR3 is 14 residues. V trimming: 2 bases; J trimming: 1 base; junction bases outside the gene matches: 4. Variable domain in full (rest from reference TRBV30 and TRBJ1-1): SQTIHQWPATLVQPVGSPLSLECTVEGTSNPNLYWYRQAAGRGLQLLFYSVGIGQISSEVPQNLSASRPQDRQFILSSKKLLLSDSGFYLCAWSTGTENTEAFFGQGTRLTVV.

This rearrangement joins TRBV29-1 to TRBJ1-2; TRBD1 agrees at 7 bases. J gave up 5 bases and V 7 bases, and 7 bases lay outside the gene matches. Germline lookup yields CDR1 SQVTM and CDR2 ANQGSEA. This CDR3 region has 12 residues. CDR3 region: CSGGQTGYGYTF. In DNA, the CDR3 is TGCAGCGGGGGACAGACAGGGTATGGCTACACCTTC.

The chain couples TRBV19 to TRBJ2-2, with D perhaps matching TRBD2 (5 bases). Trimming left V 1 base short and J 0 bases short, with 9 bases between. This CDR3 contains 16 residues. Germline V lookup: CDR1 LNHDA, CDR2 SQIVND (reference sequence). For the CDR3, the DNA is TGTGCCAGTAGTATAGGAAGAGGGTCGAACACCGGGGAGCTGTTTTTT. Encoded protein: CASSIGRGSNTGELFF.

This clone was detected only once. The CDR3 spells CASSGAPTGFNEKLFF. The CDR3 DNA reads as TGTGCCAGCAGTGGAGCCCCGACAGGGTTTAATGAAAAACTGTTTTTT. The rearrangement joins TRBV6-1 to TRBJ1-4; 7 nucleotides align to TRBD1. The V segment lost 4 bases and the J segment 4 bases; nucleotides outside the gene matches: 9. Germline V gene sequence: CDR1 MNHNS, CDR2 SASEGT. The CDR3 length is 16 residues.

The genes are TRBV19 and TRBJ2-3, with 9 bases identical to TRBD1. The length of the CDR3 is 15 residues. Germline V lookup: CDR1 LNHDA, CDR2 SQIVND (reference sequence). The J segment lost 2 bases and the V segment lost 5 bases, leaving 5 bases of the junction unmatched. This chain's CDR3 is CASSSTGGHTDTQYF. CDR3 bases: TGTGCCAGTAGTTCGACAGGGGGGCACACAGATACGCAGTATTTT.

This chain connects TRBV7-6 to TRBJ2-3; a weak D match, TRBD2 (5 bases). V lost 0 bases, J lost 0 bases, and 10 bases lay in between. CDR3 length equals 16 residues. Germline V gene lookup returns CDR1 SGHVS and CDR2 FNYEAQ. CDR3 loop: CASSLASSGSTDTQYF. DNA for the CDR3: TGTGCCAGCAGCTTAGCTTCCTCGGGGAGCACAGATACGCAGTATTTT.

The CDR3 here is CASSGGGLSTDTQYF. CDR3 nucleotides: TGTGCCAGCAGTGGCGGGGGGCTGAGCACAGATACGCAGTATTTT. J is TRBJ2-3 and V is TRBV28; 8 bases line up with TRBD2. The CDR3 has 15 residues. The V gene's germline CDR1 is MDHEN and CDR2 SYDVKM. V was clipped by 5 bases and J by 0 bases; unmatched bases: 4.

The chain uses TRBV24-1 and TRBJ1-6, with D maybe TRBD1 (5 bases). Trimming pared 5 bases from V and 12 bases from J, leaving 10 bases between. CDR1 and CDR2 from the germline V gene are KGHDR and SFDVKD. The CDR3 is made up of 12 amino acids. The chain's CDR3 is CATSAGGGPLHF. The CDR3 nucleotides are TGTGCCACCAGTGCGGGGGGAGGACCCCTCCACTTT.

This clone appeared once. The V and J genes are TRBV19 and TRBJ2-1, with no clear D. The germline gives CDR1 LNHDA, CDR2 SQIVND (reference sequence). The CDR3 loop spans 12 amino acids. V shed 3 bases and J shed 9 bases, with 9 bases lying between them. CDR3 DNA sequence: TGTGCCAGTAGTATGACCCCAGGTGAGCAGTTCTTC. It codes for CASSMTPGEQFF. The full variable domain, completed using reference TRBV19 and TRBJ2-1, is DGGITQSPKYLFRKEGQNVTLSCEQNLNHDAMYWYRQDPGQGLRLIYYSQIVNDFQKGDIAEGYSVSREKKESFPLTVTSAQKNPTAFYLCASSMTPGEQFFGPGTRLTVL.

The genes are TRBV6-2 or TRBV6-3 and TRBJ2-1; D is ambiguous. The CDR3 runs to 15 residues. V lost 6 bases to trimming and J lost 3 bases, with 15 bases between them. Germline CDR1 reads MNHEY; CDR2 reads SVGEGT. For the CDR3, the DNA is TGTGCCAGCAGCCAACTCTCGCCCCTCTACAATGAGCAGTTCTTC. Protein sequence: CASSQLSPLYNEQFF.

V is TRBV19 and J is TRBJ2-7; tentatively, D is TRBD1 (5 bases). The CDR3 loop spans 14 amino acids. In germline, CDR1 is LNHDA, CDR2 SQIVND (reference sequence). Trimming removed 0 bases at V and 2 bases at J, with 8 bases between. The CDR3 nucleotides read TGTGCCAGTAGTATAGAATTGGGGCCCTACGAGCAGTACTTC. Protein: CASSIELGPYEQYF.

CDR3 in DNA: TGTGCCAGCAGCGTTCTTGACAGGGAAGGCCATGGCTACACCTTC. This codes for CASSVLDREGHGYTF. The chain employs TRBV5-6 and TRBJ1-2; 7 nucleotides agree with TRBD1. V was pared by 4 bases and J by 6 bases, with 12 bases of the junction left unmatched. This CDR3 contains 15 residues. Germline values: CDR1 SGHDT, CDR2 YYEEEE.

The V and J genes are TRBV18 and TRBJ2-1, with D possibly being TRBD2 (6 bases). The CDR3 contains 11 residues. Trimming cost V 8 bases and J 7 bases, with 9 bases left between them. From germline, CDR1 is KGHSH and CDR2 LQKENI. CDR3 DNA: TGTGCCAGCAGAGCGGGTAATGAGCAGTTCTTC. This encodes CASRAGNEQFF.

This chain connects TRBV5-6 to TRBJ1-2; no definite D call. The CDR3 is 12 amino acids. Germline V CDR1 and CDR2: SGHDT, YYEEEE. V lost 4 bases, J lost 2 bases, and 6 bases lay in between. The CDR3: CASSRDNYGYTF. The CDR3 bases are TGTGCCAGCAGCAGAGACAACTATGGCTACACCTTC.

The V gene is TRBV5-4, the J gene TRBJ2-3; TRBD2 matches at 13 bases. The germline V gene has CDR1 SGHNT and CDR2 YYREEE (reference sequence). V gave up 2 bases and J gave up 4 bases; unmatched junction bases: 10. The CDR3 consists of 18 residues. Here the CDR3 reads CASSFGLAGAGRADTQYF. CDR3 bases: TGTGCCAGCAGCTTTGGACTAGCGGGAGCCGGTCGCGCAGATACGCAGTATTTT.

This clone was seen once. V and J are TRBV11-2 and TRBJ2-3, with D unclear. The V gene's germline CDR1 is SGHAT and CDR2 FQNNGV. The germline V and J ends were trimmed by 5 bases and 0 bases, with 12 bases remaining between them. This CDR3 spans 15 amino acids. The CDR3 loop is CASSPQWGSTDTQYF. The CDR3 DNA sequence: TGTGCCAGCAGCCCTCAATGGGGAAGCACAGATACGCAGTATTTT.

V and J are TRBV5-4 and TRBJ2-7, with 7 nucleotides matching TRBD2. The germline V gene has CDR1 SGHNT and CDR2 YYREEE (reference sequence). V lost 0 bases and J lost 3; bases outside the gene matches: 12. The CDR3 has 17 residues. CDR3 DNA sequence: TGTGCCAGCAGCTTGGGGGGGGGAGCGACAGTGAACTACGAGCAGTACTTC. Translating gives CASSLGGGATVNYEQYF.

V usage is TRBV5-1 and J usage is TRBJ2-7, with D maybe TRBD1 (5 bases). CDR3 size: 13 residues. The V gene lost 3 bases and the J gene lost 3 bases, with 10 bases spanning the gap. Germline V gives CDR1 SGHRS, CDR2 YFSETQ. The CDR3: CASSSRTNYEQYF. DNA for the CDR3: TGCGCCAGCAGCTCTCGGACAAACTACGAGCAGTACTTC.